Ten or more counts support the clone carrying this T cell receptor (beta chain). Its specificity is not known. This entry is derived from a study of T cells after yellow fever vaccination. TCR cDNA was made by 5'RACE template switching, adding a universal primer site and UMIs. TCRdb re-called the 5' RACE reads through MiXCR, storing one row per CDR3 protein. The sample lists around 310,000 distinct CDR3 sequences, approximately 3.9% occurring once. Study conclusions and caveats: Post-booster reappearance was seen for most primary-vaccination clones (about 96% CD4, about 88% CD8). The secondary T-cell response peaked on day 5, not day 15, but was weaker.

CDR1 and CDR2 (germline): SGHKS, YYEKEE (reference sequence). This CDR3 spans 14 amino acids. V lost 0 bases and J lost 4; bases outside the gene matches: 2. This TCR was recovered from a man aged 18 to 29 who received the YFV17D yellow fever vaccine. This specimen was PBMCs, taken on the day of the yellow fever booster vaccination. This sequence joins TRBV5-5 and TRBJ2-3; 7 positions agree with TRBD1. The CDR3 loop is CASSLETGPDTQYF. The CDR3 coding sequence is TGTGCCAGCAGCTTGGAGACAGGGCCAGATACGCAGTATTTT.